The 14 T cell receptor beta chains below were found in one sample sequenced in a study of cytomegalovirus exposure and HLA in healthy donors. PCR amplification relied on 60 Vbeta primers (plus 13 Jbeta primers). Sequencing was performed with immunoSEQ multiplex PCR; in TCRdb, only in-frame clones are kept and a portion is missing. The sample lists approximately 170,000 clones; approximately 88% were seen once. The sample taken for sequencing was PBMCs. The source is a boy between 2 and 10 years old in good health and CMV-seronegative.

The CDR3 loop reads CSVDPGGRLEAFF. The CDR3 DNA is TGCAGCGTGGATCCAGGCGGGCGGTTGGAAGCTTTCTTT. V gene TRBV29-1 combines with J gene TRBJ1-1; D ambiguous. Germline CDR1 and CDR2: SQVTM and ANQGSEA. Trimming pared 6 bases from V and 8 bases from J, leaving 19 bases between. This CDR3 has 13 residues.

The rearrangement joins TRBV4-3 to TRBJ1-2; D unresolved. V was cut by 0 bases and J by 4 bases, with 12 bases left in between. The CDR3 contains 15 residues. Germline-derived CDR1 and CDR2 are LGHNA and YSLEER. The CDR3 DNA follows: TGCGCCAGCAGCCAAGATTCCAACATCCGCTATGGCTACACCTTC. Protein: CASSQDSNIRYGYTF.

The chain has TRBV21-1 and TRBJ1-2; the DNA was not used to check the table's D call, TRBD1. TRBV21-1 is assigned pseudogene status. CDR3 length equals 15 residues. The CDR3 nucleotides read TGTGCCAGCAGCGGGGGGACAGCCCCTACGGATGGCTACACCTTC. Translated: CASSGGTAPTDGYTF.

This clone was seen only a few times. This rearrangement joins TRBV6-5 to TRBJ2-7; possibly TRBD2 for D (5 bases). The CDR3 has 15 residues. Per germline, CDR1 MNHEY and CDR2 SVGAGI. The V gene lost 5 bases and the J gene lost 1 base, with 15 bases spanning the gap. Written as DNA, the CDR3 is TGTGCCAGCAGTACCCTTGGCGGGCCTTCCTACGAGCAGTACTTC. Protein: CASSTLGGPSYEQYF.

The V and J genes are TRBV6-1 and TRBJ2-7; D unclear. This CDR3 is built from 14 residues. Germline-derived CDR1 and CDR2 are MNHNS and SASEGT. V dropped 1 base and J dropped 3 bases, with 10 bases sitting between them. The CDR3 loop is CASSEVRHFYEQYF. CDR3 DNA: TGTGCCAGCAGTGAAGTTAGACACTTCTACGAGCAGTACTTC.

This clone was seen a few times. The rearrangement joins TRBV11-2 to TRBJ2-7; 8 positions match TRBD2. CDR3 length: 17 residues. Germline V gene lookup returns CDR1 SGHAT and CDR2 FQNNGV. With 1 base clipped from V and 2 bases from J, the junction kept 10 bases outside the gene matches. The CDR3 spells CASSLGVSGAIPYEQYF. The CDR3 nucleotides read TGTGCCAGCAGCTTAGGCGTTAGCGGGGCAATTCCCTACGAGCAGTACTTC.

J is TRBJ2-3 and V is TRBV7-9; the D gene is possibly TRBD2 (5 bases). The CDR3 covers 15 residues. Germline V gives CDR1 SEHNR, CDR2 FQNEAQ (reference sequence). Trimming stripped 5 bases from V and 1 base from J, with 13 bases between. In DNA, the CDR3 is TGTGCCAGCAGCCTAATGCTTAGCGGCACAGATACGCAGTATTTT. Translated: CASSLMLSGTDTQYF.

V and J are TRBV7-9 and TRBJ1-2; D ambiguous. Germline CDR1 is SEHNR and CDR2 is FQNEAQ (reference sequence). The CDR3 has 13 residues. The V and J ends lost 3 bases and 2 bases respectively, with 7 bases between them. CDR3 region: CASSLEQNYGYTF. The CDR3 coding sequence is TGTGCCAGCAGCTTGGAACAGAACTATGGCTACACCTTC.

This chain connects TRBV7-8 to TRBJ1-3; D gene ambiguous. Trimming stripped 0 bases from V and 4 bases from J, with 7 bases between. The CDR3 contains 14 residues. The germline gives CDR1 SGHVS, CDR2 FQNEAQ. The CDR3 nucleotides are TGTGCCAGCAGCTTAGCGAGCGCGGGAAACACCATATATTTT. It codes for CASSLASAGNTIYF.

This CDR3 reads CASRDQGSHQPQHF. CDR3 sequence (DNA): TGTGCCAGCAGAGATCAGGGGTCCCATCAGCCCCAGCATTTT. The chain links TRBV6-6 to TRBJ1-5; tentative D call: TRBD1 (6 bases). The V gene's germline CDR1 is MNHNY and CDR2 SVGAGI (reference sequence). There are 14 residues in the CDR3. Trimming shortened V by 6 bases and J by 5 bases, and 14 bases separated the two germline ends.

CDR3 region: CASSDAGTQYF. CDR3 coding DNA: TGCGCCAGCAGCGATGCGGGTACGCAGTATTTT. V is TRBV4-3 and J is TRBJ2-3, with D perhaps TRBD2 (5 bases). Germline CDR1 LGHNA, CDR2 YSLEER. The CDR3 length is 11 residues. Between the trimmed V and J ends, which lost 5 bases and 8 bases, there was a span of 8 bases.

A single count supports this clone. This chain uses TRBV4-1 with TRBJ2-1, with 7 bases identical to TRBD2. The trim removed 1 base at V and 7 bases at J, leaving 10 bases unmatched. This CDR3 spans 16 amino acids. Germline CDR1 reads MGHRA; CDR2 reads YSYEKL. CDR3 bases: TGCGCCAGCAGCCAAGTGGGGAGGGGCCATAAAAATGAGCAGTTCTTC. This encodes CASSQVGRGHKNEQFF.

The chain carries TRBV19 and TRBJ2-2; perhaps TRBD2 as D (6 bases). CDR1 and CDR2 from the germline V gene are LNHDA and SQIVND (reference sequence). The CDR3 covers 15 residues. With 3 bases removed from V and 7 bases from J, the gap between germline ends came to 15 bases. CDR3 sequence (DNA): TGTGCCAGTAGTATGGCGGGACTCGTTCTCGGGGAGCTGTTTTTT. Its protein product is CASSMAGLVLGELFF. The whole variable domain, filled in from reference TRBV19 and TRBJ2-2, reads DGGITQSPKYLFRKEGQNVTLSCEQNLNHDAMYWYRQDPGQGLRLIYYSQIVNDFQKGDIAEGYSVSREKKESFPLTVTSAQKNPTAFYLCASSMAGLVLGELFFGEGSRLTVL.

V usage is TRBV25-1 and J usage is TRBJ2-7; 10 positions match TRBD1. V gave up 6 bases and J gave up 4 bases; unmatched junction bases: 3. The CDR3 totals 13 residues. Looked up from germline, CDR1 is MGHDK and CDR2 is SYGVNS. The CDR3 sequence is CASRGQGEYEQYF. CDR3 in DNA: TGTGCCAGCAGAGGACAGGGGGAGTACGAGCAGTACTTC.